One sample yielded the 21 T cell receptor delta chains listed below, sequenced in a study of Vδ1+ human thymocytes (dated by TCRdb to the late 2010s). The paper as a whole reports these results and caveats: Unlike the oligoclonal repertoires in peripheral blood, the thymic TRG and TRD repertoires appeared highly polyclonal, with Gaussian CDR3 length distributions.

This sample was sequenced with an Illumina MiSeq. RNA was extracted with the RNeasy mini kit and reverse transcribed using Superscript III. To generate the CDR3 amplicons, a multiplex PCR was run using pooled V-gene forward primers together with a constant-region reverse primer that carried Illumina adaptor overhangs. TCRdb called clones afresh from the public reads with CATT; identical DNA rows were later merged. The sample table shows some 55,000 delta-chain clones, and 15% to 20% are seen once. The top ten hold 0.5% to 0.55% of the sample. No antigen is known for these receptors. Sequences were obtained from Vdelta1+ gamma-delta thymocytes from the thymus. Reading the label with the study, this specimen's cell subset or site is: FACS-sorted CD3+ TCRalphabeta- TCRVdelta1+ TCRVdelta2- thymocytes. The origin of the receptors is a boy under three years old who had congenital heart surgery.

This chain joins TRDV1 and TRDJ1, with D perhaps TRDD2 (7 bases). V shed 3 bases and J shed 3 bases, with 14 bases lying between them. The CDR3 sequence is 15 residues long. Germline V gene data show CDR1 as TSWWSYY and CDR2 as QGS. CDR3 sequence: CALGDLPNWADKLIF. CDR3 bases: TGTGCTCTTGGGGATCTTCCTAACTGGGCCGATAAACTCATCTTT.

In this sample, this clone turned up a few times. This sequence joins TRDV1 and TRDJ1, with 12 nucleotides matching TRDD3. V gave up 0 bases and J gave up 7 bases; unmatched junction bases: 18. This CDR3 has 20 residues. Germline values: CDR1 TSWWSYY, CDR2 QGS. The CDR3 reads CALGELVLSSSWGIRAKLIF. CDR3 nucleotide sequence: TGTGCTCTTGGGGAACTAGTTCTTTCGTCCAGCTGGGGGATACGGGCTAAACTCATCTTT.

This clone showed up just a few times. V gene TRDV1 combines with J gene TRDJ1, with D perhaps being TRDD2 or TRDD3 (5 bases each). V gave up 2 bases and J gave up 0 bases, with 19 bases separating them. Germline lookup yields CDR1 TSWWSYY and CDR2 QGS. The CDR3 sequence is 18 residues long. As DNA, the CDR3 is TGTGCTCTTGGGGAATTCCTGCCGTACTGGCCGTACACCGATAAACTCATCTTT. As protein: CALGEFLPYWPYTDKLIF.

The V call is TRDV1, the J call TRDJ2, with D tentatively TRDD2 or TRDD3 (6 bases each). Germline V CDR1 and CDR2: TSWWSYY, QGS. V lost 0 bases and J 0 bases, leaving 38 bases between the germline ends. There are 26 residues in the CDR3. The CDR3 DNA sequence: TGTGCTCTTGGGGAACTTCGATCCTTCCCCGGGGTCTTATTAATCGAAGGGATAGCTTTGACAGCACAACTCTTCTTT. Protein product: CALGELRSFPGVLLIEGIALTAQLFF.

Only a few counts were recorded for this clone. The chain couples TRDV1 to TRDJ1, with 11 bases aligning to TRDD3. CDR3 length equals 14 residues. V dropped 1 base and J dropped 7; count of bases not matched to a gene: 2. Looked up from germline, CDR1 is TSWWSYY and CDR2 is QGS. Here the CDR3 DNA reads TGTGCTCTTGGGGAACCCTGGGGGATACCTAAACTCATCTTT. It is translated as CALGEPWGIPKLIF.

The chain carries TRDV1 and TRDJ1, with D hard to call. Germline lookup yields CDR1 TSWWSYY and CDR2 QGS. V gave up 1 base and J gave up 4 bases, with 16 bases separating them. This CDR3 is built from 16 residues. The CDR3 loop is CALGEPASTHIDKLIF. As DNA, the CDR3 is TGTGCTCTTGGGGAACCAGCCTCGACCCATATCGATAAACTCATCTTT.

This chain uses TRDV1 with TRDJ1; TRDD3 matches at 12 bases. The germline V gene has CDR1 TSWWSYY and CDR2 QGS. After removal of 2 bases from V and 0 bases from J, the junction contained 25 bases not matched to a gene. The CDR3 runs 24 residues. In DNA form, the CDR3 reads TGTGCTCTTGGGGAATTTTGTGGCCCCTGGGGGATACGCGAGTCCCTCTACTACACCGATAAACTCATCTTT. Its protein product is CALGEFCGPWGIRESLYYTDKLIF.

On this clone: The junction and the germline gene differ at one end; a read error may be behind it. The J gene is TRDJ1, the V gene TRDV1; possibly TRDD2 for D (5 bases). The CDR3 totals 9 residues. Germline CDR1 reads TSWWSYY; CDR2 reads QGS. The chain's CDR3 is CALGEALHF. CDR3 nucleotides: TGTGCTCTTGGGGAAGCCCTTCACTTC.

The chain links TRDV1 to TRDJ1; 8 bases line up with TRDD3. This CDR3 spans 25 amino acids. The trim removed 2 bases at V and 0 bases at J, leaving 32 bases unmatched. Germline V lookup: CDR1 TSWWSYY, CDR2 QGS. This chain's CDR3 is CALGECPHWAPRGYLSLRYTDKLIF. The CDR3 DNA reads TGTGCTCTTGGGGAATGTCCCCATTGGGCCCCCAGGGGATACCTCTCCCTAAGGTACACCGATAAACTCATCTTT.

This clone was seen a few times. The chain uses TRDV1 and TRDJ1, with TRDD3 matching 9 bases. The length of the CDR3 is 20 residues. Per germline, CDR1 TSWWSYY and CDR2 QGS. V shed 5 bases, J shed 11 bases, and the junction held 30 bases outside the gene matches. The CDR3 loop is CALGRAHHPSYDWGTRDLIF. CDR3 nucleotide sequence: TGTGCTCTTGGGAGAGCCCACCATCCTTCGTACGACTGGGGGACGAGGGATCTCATCTTT.

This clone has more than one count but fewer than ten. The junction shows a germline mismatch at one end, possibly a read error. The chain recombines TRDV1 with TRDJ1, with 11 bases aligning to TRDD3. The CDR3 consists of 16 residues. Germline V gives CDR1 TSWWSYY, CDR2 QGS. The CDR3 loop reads CALGQLGDRDTDKLIF. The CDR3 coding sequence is TGTGCTCTTGGGCAACTGGGGGATAGAGACACCGATAAACTCATCTTT.

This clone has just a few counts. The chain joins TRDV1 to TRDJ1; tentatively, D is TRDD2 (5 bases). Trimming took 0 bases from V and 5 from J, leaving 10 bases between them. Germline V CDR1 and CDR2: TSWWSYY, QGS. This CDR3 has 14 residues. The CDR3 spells CALGELVPPDKLIF. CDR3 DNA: TGTGCTCTTGGGGAACTAGTTCCTCCGGATAAACTCATCTTT.

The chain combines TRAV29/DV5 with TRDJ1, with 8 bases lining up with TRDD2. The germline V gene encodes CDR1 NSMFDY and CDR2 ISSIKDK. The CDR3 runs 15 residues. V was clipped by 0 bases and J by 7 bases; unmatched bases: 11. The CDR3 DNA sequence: TGTGCAGCAAGCGCTTCCTACAATCGGGCATTTAAACTCATCTTT. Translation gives CAASASYNRAFKLIF.

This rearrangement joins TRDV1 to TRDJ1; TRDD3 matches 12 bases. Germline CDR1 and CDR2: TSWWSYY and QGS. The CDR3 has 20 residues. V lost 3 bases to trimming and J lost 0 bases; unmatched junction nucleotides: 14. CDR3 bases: TGTGCTCTTGGGGATACTACTCTAGCCTGGGGGATACGGGACACCGATAAACTCATCTTT. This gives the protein CALGDTTLAWGIRDTDKLIF.

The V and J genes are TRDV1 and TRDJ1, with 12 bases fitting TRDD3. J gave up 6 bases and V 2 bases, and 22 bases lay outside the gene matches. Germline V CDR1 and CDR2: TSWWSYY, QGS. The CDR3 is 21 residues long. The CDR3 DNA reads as TGTGCTCTTGGGGAAGAGGTTTCCCCCCCTGGGGGATACGTTACGCGGAATAAACTCATCTTT. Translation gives CALGEEVSPPGGYVTRNKLIF.

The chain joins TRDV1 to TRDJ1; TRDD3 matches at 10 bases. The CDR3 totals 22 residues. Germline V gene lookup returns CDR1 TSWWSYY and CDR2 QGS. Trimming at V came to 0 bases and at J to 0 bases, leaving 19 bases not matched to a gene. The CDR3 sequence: CALGELLLPTGGWTMYTDKLIF. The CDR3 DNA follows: TGTGCTCTTGGGGAACTCCTTCTTCCTACTGGGGGATGGACGATGTACACCGATAAACTCATCTTT.

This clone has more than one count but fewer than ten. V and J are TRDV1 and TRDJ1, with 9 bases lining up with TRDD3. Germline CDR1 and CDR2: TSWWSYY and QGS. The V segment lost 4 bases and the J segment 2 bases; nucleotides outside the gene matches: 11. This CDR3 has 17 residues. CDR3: CALGVIYWGRGTDKLIF. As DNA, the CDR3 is TGTGCTCTTGGGGTAATATACTGGGGGAGAGGGACCGATAAACTCATCTTT.

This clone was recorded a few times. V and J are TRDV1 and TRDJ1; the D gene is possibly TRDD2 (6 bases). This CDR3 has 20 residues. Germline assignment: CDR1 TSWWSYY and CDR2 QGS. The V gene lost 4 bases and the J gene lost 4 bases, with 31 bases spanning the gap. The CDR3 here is CALGVRPSPVGTPSGDKLIF. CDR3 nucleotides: TGTGCTCTTGGGGTCCGGCCTTCCCCCGTGGGGACCCCCTCGGGCGATAAACTCATCTTT.

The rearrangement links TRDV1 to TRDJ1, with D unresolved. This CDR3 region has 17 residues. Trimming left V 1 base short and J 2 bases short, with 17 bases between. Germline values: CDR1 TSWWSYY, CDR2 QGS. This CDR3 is CALGERPASTWTDKLIF. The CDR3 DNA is TGTGCTCTTGGGGAACGACCGGCTTCAACCTGGACCGATAAACTCATCTTT.

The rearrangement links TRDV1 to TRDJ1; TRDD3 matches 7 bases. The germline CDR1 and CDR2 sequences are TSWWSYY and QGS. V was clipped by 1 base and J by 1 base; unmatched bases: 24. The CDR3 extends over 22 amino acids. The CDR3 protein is CALGEHAPIPLTGETSTDKLIF. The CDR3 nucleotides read TGTGCTCTTGGGGAACACGCCCCCATCCCCCTTACTGGGGAAACGTCCACCGATAAACTCATCTTT.

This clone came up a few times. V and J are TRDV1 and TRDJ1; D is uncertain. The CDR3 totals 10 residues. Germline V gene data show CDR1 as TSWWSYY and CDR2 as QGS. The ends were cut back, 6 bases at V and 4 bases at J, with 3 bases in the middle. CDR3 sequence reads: CALGYDKLIF. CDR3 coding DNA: TGTGCTCTTGGATACGATAAACTCATCTTT.